The rows below give T cell receptor beta chains drawn from one sample of a study of cytomegalovirus exposure and HLA in healthy donors. The repertoire was sequenced with immunoSEQ multiplex PCR; TCRdb's copy has only in-frame clones and lacks some. Altogether 150,000 to 200,000 clones are present, around three quarters being singletons, with the ten largest covering roughly 1%. The sequenced material came from PBMCs. Receptor source: a woman aged 40 to 55 in good health and CMV-seronegative. Both conserved end residues are part of each CDR3. A D gene is named only where the DNA matches it firmly. Size values are once, few and many counts, or a class for expanded clones, and some rows have none.

j_call d_call v_call clone_size cdr3_nt cdr3_aa
TRBJ1-2 - TRBV2 - TGTGCCCACACCCGTGTCTATGGCTACACCTTC CAHTRVYGYTF
TRBJ2-1 TRBD2 TRBV9 - TGTGCCAGCAGCGTGGGACTAGCGGGAGGAGACTACAATGAGCAGTTCTTC CASSVGLAGGDYNEQFF
TRBJ2-7 - TRBV5-1 - TGCGCCAGCAGCTTCGGGAACAGCGCCTACGAGCAGTACTTC CASSFGNSAYEQYF
TRBJ2-3 TRBD1 TRBV6-4 - TGTGCCAGCAGCCCCGACAGGGGGGATACGCAGTATTTT CASSPDRGDTQYF
TRBJ2-7 TRBD1 TRBV5-1 - TGCGCCAGCAGCTTGAGAGGGACAGGGGACCACGAGCAGTACTTC CASSLRGTGDHEQYF
TRBJ1-1 TRBD1 TRBV30 - TGTGCCTGGAGTGTACCGTTCCCGACAGGGAGAGCTTTCTTT CAWSVPFPTGRAFF
TRBJ2-7 - TRBV11-3 - TGTGCCAGCAGCTCCCCTCGGGTTAGCGGCTACGAGCAGTACTTC CASSSPRVSGYEQYF
TRBJ2-3 TRBD2 TRBV5-1 - TGCGCCAGCAGCTTCACTAGCGGGATTGTCACAGATACGCAGTATTTT CASSFTSGIVTDTQYF
TRBJ2-3 - TRBV5-1 - TGCGCCAGCAGCACGGAACAGGAAATCACAGATACGCAGTATTTT CASSTEQEITDTQYF
TRBJ2-2 - TRBV7-8 - TGTGCCAGCAGCGAGAACAGGGTACGGAACACCGGGGAGCTGTTTTTT CASSENRVRNTGELFF
TRBJ1-2 TRBD1 TRBV5-4 once TGTGCCAGCAGCTCGGACAGGAATGGCTACACCTTC CASSSDRNGYTF
TRBJ2-7 TRBD2 TRBV7-6 - TGTGCCAGCAGCTTAGGGGGACTAGCGGGAGACTACGAGCAGTACTTC CASSLGGLAGDYEQYF
TRBJ2-1 TRBD1 TRBV19 - TGTGCCAGTAGTATTTGGGGGACAGTTTACAATGAGCAGTTCTTC CASSIWGTVYNEQFF
TRBJ2-1 TRBD2 TRBV12-5 once TGTGCTAGTGGTTTGGCCCCGGGACTAGTTATCGATGAGCAGTTCTTC CASGLAPGLVIDEQFF
TRBJ2-7 TRBD1 TRBV7-2 once TGTGCCAGCAGCTTGACCACCTTGGGACAGGGCCGTAGGGACGAGCAGTACTTC CASSLTTLGQGRRDEQYF
TRBJ1-2 TRBD1 TRBV28 - TGTGCCAGCAGATTACAGGGGGCGGAGGGCTACACCTTC CASRLQGAEGYTF
TRBJ2-7 - TRBV27 - TGTGCCAGCAGTCGGTGGGAGACGGACCTCTACGAGCAGTACTTC CASSRWETDLYEQYF
TRBJ2-5 - TRBV7-9 - TGTGCCAGCAGCTCCCCTAAAGAAGAGACCCAGTACTTC CASSSPKEETQYF
TRBJ1-2 TRBD1 TRBV28 - TGTGCCAGCAGTTTATCCGCCGGACAGGGGGCCAAGGGCTACACCTTC CASSLSAGQGAKGYTF
TRBJ2-5 TRBD1 TRBV7-9 once TGTGCCAGCAGCCCACCGGGACAGGAGAAAGAGACCCAGTACTTC CASSPPGQEKETQYF
TRBJ1-2 - TRBV7-9 - TGTGCCTTGGGGGCGATATCCTATGGCTACACCTTC CALGAISYGYTF
TRBJ1-2 - TRBV5-1 - TGCGCCAGCAGCTCCCAGGGCGGGGCAGGGTCTGGCTACACCTTC CASSSQGGAGSGYTF
TRBJ1-5 - TRBV30 - TGTGCCTGGAGTGTGGGGGGGATGTATCAGCCCCAGCATTTT CAWSVGGMYQPQHF
TRBJ2-3 TRBD2 TRBV6-4 once TGTGCCAGCAGTGGGAGCGGGAGGGCCACAGATACGCAGTATTTT CASSGSGRATDTQYF
TRBJ1-1 TRBD1 TRBV5-1 - TGCGCCAGCGCCGGGACAGGGTCCACTGAAGCTTTCTTT CASAGTGSTEAFF
TRBJ2-1 - TRBV9 - TGTGCCAGCAGCGTAGAGCGAGGCTCCTACAATGAGCAGTTCTTC CASSVERGSYNEQFF
TRBJ2-7 - TRBV7-6 - TGTGCCAGCAGCTTAAGGGGGTGGGACGAGCAGTACTTC CASSLRGWDEQYF
TRBJ2-3 - TRBV28 - TGTGCCAGCATCCCCTCCGCAGGGGCTAACACAGATACGCAGTATTTT CASIPSAGANTDTQYF
TRBJ2-5 - TRBV6-6 - TGTGCCAGCAGCCCCGGGATAACCCAGTACTTC CASSPGITQYF
TRBJ2-1 TRBD2 TRBV5-1 - TGCGCCAGCAGCTTGGGGGCGGGAGGGGTACACAATGAGCAGTTCTTC CASSLGAGGVHNEQFF
TRBJ1-2 - TRBV6-1 - TGTGCCAGCAGTAGAATCGTGGGCGATGGCTACACCTTC CASSRIVGDGYTF
TRBJ2-3 - TRBV5-4 - TGTGCCAGCAGCCTGACTAGTCACGGGACAGATACGCAGTATTTT CASSLTSHGTDTQYF
TRBJ2-7 - TRBV20-1 - TGCAGCCTGCGAAGCTCCTACGAGCAGTACTTC CSLRSSYEQYF
TRBJ1-2 - TRBV5-6 - TGTGCCAGCAGCTGGCCCCAGGGTTTTGATGGCTACACCTTC CASSWPQGFDGYTF
TRBJ2-3 - TRBV9 - TGTGCCAGCAGCGTAGACCCCCTACTAGGCACAGATACGCAGTATTTT CASSVDPLLGTDTQYF
TRBJ2-2 - TRBV11-2 - TGTGCCAGCAGCTTAGCGGGAAAAACCGGGGAGCTGTTTTTT CASSLAGKTGELFF
TRBJ1-1 - TRBV11-2 - TGTGCCAGCAGCTTAAAGAGAGATCAAAGTGCTTTCTTT CASSLKRDQSAFF
TRBJ2-1 TRBD2 TRBV5-1 once TGCGCCAGCAGCCGCGGGGGGGAGCTGGATGAGCAGTTCTTC CASSRGGELDEQFF
TRBJ2-5 - TRBV7-2 - TGTGCCAGCAGCTTAGGGCAGGGTGGAACGGCCCAAGAGACCCAGTACTTC CASSLGQGGTAQETQYF
TRBJ2-5 TRBD1 TRBV18 - TGTGCCAGCTCACCCCTACAGGGGAACCAAGAGACCCAGTACTTC CASSPLQGNQETQYF
TRBJ2-1 - TRBV12-5 - TGTGCTAGTGGTTTAGGGGGAGGGCCGGGTAATGAGCAGTTCTTC CASGLGGGPGNEQFF
TRBJ2-7 - TRBV4-2 - TGTGCCAGCAGCCTTACTGTGGAGGGTGGGAGCGAGCAGTACTTC CASSLTVEGGSEQYF
TRBJ2-2 TRBD2 TRBV29-1 - TGCAGCGTGTACCGGGGACTAGCGGGTGGCGGGGAGCTGTTTTTT CSVYRGLAGGGELFF
TRBJ2-1 - TRBV18 once TGTGCCAGCTCACCACTTGAAGAGGGTTGGTTCTTC CASSPLEEGWFF
TRBJ2-1 - TRBV6-1 - TGTGCCAGCAGTGAAGGTCCTACTTCCTCCTACAATGAGCAGTTCTTC CASSEGPTSSYNEQFF
TRBJ1-1 - TRBV19 - TGTGCCAGTAGTGCAGGCGACATGAACACTGAAGCTTTCTTT CASSAGDMNTEAFF
TRBJ1-2 - TRBV19 - TGTGCCAGTAGTATTCGCGGGCCTGGAGAATATGGCTACACCTTC CASSIRGPGEYGYTF
TRBJ2-1 TRBD1 TRBV10-3 - TGTGCCATCACGACAGGGGGAGGCGATGAGCAGTTCTTC CAITTGGGDEQFF
TRBJ2-1 TRBD2 TRBV10-3 few TGTGCCATCAGTGAGTCGTTTAGCGGGAGGGTAAATGAGCAGTTCTTC CAISESFSGRVNEQFF
TRBJ2-3 TRBD1 TRBV5-1 - TGCGCCAGCAGCACATCGACAGGGTACACAACAGATACGCAGTATTTT CASSTSTGYTTDTQYF
TRBJ2-5 - TRBV5-1 - TGCGCCAGCAGCTTGGGAGGGAAAGGGAAAGAGACCCAGTACTTC CASSLGGKGKETQYF
TRBJ2-7 - TRBV9 - TGTGCCAGCAGCGTATTAGAGAGCTCCTACGAGCAGTACTTC CASSVLESSYEQYF
TRBJ2-3 TRBD2 TRBV28 - TGTGCCAGCAGTTTAGGTGGGAGGGGTGGGGATACGCAGTATTTT CASSLGGRGGDTQYF
TRBJ1-2 TRBD1 TRBV5-5 - TGTGCCAGCAGCTTGGCTGGGGACAGGGCGGGTGGCTACACCTTC CASSLAGDRAGGYTF
TRBJ2-5 TRBD1 TRBV7-6 - TGTGCCAGCAGCAGTCACAGGGGAGAGACCCAGTACTTC CASSSHRGETQYF
TRBJ2-1 TRBD1 TRBV2 - TGTGCCAGCTGTTTACTACAGGGGGCCTACAATGAGCAGTTCTTC CASCLLQGAYNEQFF
TRBJ2-2 TRBD2 TRBV5-4 - TGTGCCAGCAGCTTTAGCGGGAGTGGCGCCGGGGAGCTGTTTTTT CASSFSGSGAGELFF
TRBJ1-5 - TRBV30 - TGTGCCTGGCATACGGGACACGATAATCAGCCCCAGCATTTT CAWHTGHDNQPQHF
TRBJ1-2 TRBD1 TRBV19 - TGTGCCAGTAGGGAGTCCGGGACAGGGGAACAGGCAGACTATGGCTACACCTTC CASRESGTGEQADYGYTF